The 8 T cell receptor beta chains below come from one sample, sequenced in a study of cytomegalovirus exposure and HLA in healthy donors. 13 Jbeta primers and 60 Vbeta primers were used for the PCR. Measured with immunoSEQ multiplex PCR; TCRdb has only the in-frame clones, and not every one. The sample holds under 150,000 clones, 75% to 85% seen once. The sequenced material came from PBMCs. The source of these receptors is a woman aged 40 to 55 in good health and CMV-seronegative.

This chain uses TRBV9 with TRBJ2-1; weak D call: TRBD2 (6 bases). This CDR3 comprises 14 residues. Trimming took off 6 bases at V and 5 bases at J, with 15 bases between the two ends. Germline CDR1 SGDLS, CDR2 YYNGEE. The CDR3 loop is CASTSREVNNEQFF. The CDR3, as DNA: TGTGCCAGCACCTCAAGGGAGGTCAACAATGAGCAGTTCTTC.

This clone appeared a few times. This rearrangement joins TRBV27 to TRBJ1-1; D might be TRBD1 (6 bases). CDR1 MNHEY and CDR2 SMNVEV come from the germline V gene (reference sequence). The V gene lost 3 bases and the J gene lost 10 bases, with 15 bases spanning the gap. The CDR3 contains 13 residues. This chain's CDR3 is CASSLSGQRVAFF. CDR3 DNA: TGTGCCAGCAGTTTGTCGGGACAAAGAGTAGCTTTCTTT.

The rearrangement links TRBV5-1 to TRBJ1-1; D not certain. V dropped 7 bases and J dropped 5 bases, with 18 bases sitting between them. The CDR3 consists of 14 residues. Germline CDR1 and CDR2: SGHRS and YFSETQ. The DNA for the CDR3 is TGCGCCAGCTCGGAGGGAGCCTTGAGGACTGAAGCTTTCTTT. The encoded protein is CASSEGALRTEAFF.

This sequence joins TRBV4-3 and TRBJ2-1, with TRBD1 identical over 12 bases. CDR1 and CDR2 from the germline V gene are LGHNA and YSLEER. The CDR3 length is 18 residues. Trimming at V came to 0 bases and at J to 8 bases, leaving 11 bases not matched to a gene. In nucleotides, the CDR3 is TGCGCCAGCAGCCAAGAGTTCACCGGGACAGGGGGCATGTATGAGCAGTTCTTC. It codes for CASSQEFTGTGGMYEQFF.

V and J are TRBV4-1 and TRBJ1-5, with 8 bases aligning to TRBD1. CDR3 size: 15 residues. Per germline, CDR1 MGHRA and CDR2 YSYEKL. V shed 4 bases, J shed 3 bases, and the junction held 5 bases outside the gene matches. For the CDR3, the DNA is TGCGCCAGCAGCCTAGGACAGGGAGTCAATCAGCCCCAGCATTTT. It yields the protein CASSLGQGVNQPQHF.

The table lists this clone with a count of one. This chain uses TRBV5-1 with TRBJ2-7, with unresolved D. V was clipped by 6 bases and J by 0 bases, with 13 bases between them. This CDR3 is built from 14 residues. Germline-derived CDR1 and CDR2 are SGHRS and YFSETQ. The CDR3 spells CASTAGPGSYEQYF. The CDR3 DNA reads as TGCGCCAGCACAGCCGGCCCGGGCTCCTACGAGCAGTACTTC.

This chain uses TRBV5-6 with TRBJ1-4; TRBD1 matches 9 bases. The junction had 4 bases not matched to a gene; V was cut back by 0 bases and J by 7 bases. This CDR3 comprises 15 residues. The germline gives CDR1 SGHDT, CDR2 YYEEEE. This chain's CDR3 is CASSLVGQGGEKLFF. CDR3 nucleotides: TGTGCCAGCAGCTTGGTGGGACAGGGAGGTGAAAAACTGTTTTTT.

This clone was recorded once. This chain joins TRBV7-8 and TRBJ2-7, with 7 bases identical to TRBD2. CDR3 length equals 16 residues. With V trimmed by 5 bases and J by 6 bases, 16 bases remained unmatched. Germline CDR1 is SGHVS and CDR2 is FQNEAQ. The CDR3 loop reads CASSPVGGEVAVEQYF. CDR3 nucleotide sequence: TGTGCCAGCAGCCCAGTTGGGGGGGAGGTGGCCGTCGAGCAGTACTTC.